These 26 T cell receptor beta chains were sequenced from one sample in a study of PD-L1 blockade in urothelial cancer. Documented time point: pretreatment peripheral blood. Clones were read by immunoSEQ multiplex PCR, and TCRdb kept only the in-frame ones, dropping some. The table shows tens of thousands of clones, with roughly 79% occurring only once. Sample: PBMCs, taken around atezolizumab (anti-PD-L1) treatment. The receptor set was obtained from a man aged 70 or older with urothelial cancer.

This clone was observed a single time. The gene calls are TRBV19 and TRBJ1-1, with D perhaps matching TRBD1 (6 bases). The V gene's germline CDR1 is LNHDA and CDR2 SQIVND (reference sequence). With 4 bases removed from V and 6 bases from J, the gap between germline ends came to 12 bases. The CDR3 length is 13 residues. The CDR3 here is CASSTRDNSEAFF. The DNA for the CDR3 is TGTGCCAGTAGTACCCGGGACAACTCTGAAGCTTTCTTT. Looking up the rest from reference TRBV19 and TRBJ1-1 gives the full variable domain: DGGITQSPKYLFRKEGQNVTLSCEQNLNHDAMYWYRQDPGQGLRLIYYSQIVNDFQKGDIAEGYSVSREKKESFPLTVTSAQKNPTAFYLCASSTRDNSEAFFGQGTRLTVV.

The chain uses TRBV11-3 and TRBJ2-1; 10 nucleotides match TRBD2. The V segment lost 5 bases and the J segment 5 bases; nucleotides outside the gene matches: 6. The CDR3 consists of 15 residues. CDR1 and CDR2 from the germline V gene are SGHNT and YENEEA. The CDR3 here is CASSLAGEGNNEQFF. The CDR3 nucleotides are TGTGCCAGCAGCCTAGCGGGAGAAGGAAACAATGAGCAGTTCTTC. Drawing the rest from reference TRBV11-3 and TRBJ2-1, the complete variable domain is EAGVVQSPRYKIIEKKQPVAFWCNPISGHNTLYWYLQNLGQGPELLIRYENEEAVDDSQLPKDRFSAERLKGVDSTLKIQPAELGDSAVYLCASSLAGEGNNEQFFGPGTRLTVL.

The chain has TRBV2 and TRBJ1-2, with D unclear. Trimming pared 4 bases from V and 3 bases from J, leaving 9 bases between. The CDR3 runs to 13 residues. Germline CDR1 and CDR2: SNHLY and FYNNEI. For the CDR3, the DNA is TGTGCCAGCAGTGTACAGCTCTACTATGGCTACACCTTC. Encoded protein: CASSVQLYYGYTF.

The chain links TRBV25-1 to TRBJ1-5; D remains unclear. CDR1 and CDR2 (germline): MGHDK, SYGVNS. Trimming shortened V by 4 bases and J by 3 bases, and 16 bases separated the two germline ends. The length of the CDR3 is 16 residues. CDR3 in amino acids: CASSALGVADNQPQHF. In DNA form, the CDR3 reads TGTGCCAGCAGTGCGTTGGGAGTGGCAGACAATCAGCCCCAGCATTTT. The full variable domain, its missing parts supplied by reference TRBV25-1 and TRBJ1-5, is EADIYQTPRYLVIGTGKKITLECSQTMGHDKMYWYQQDPGMELHLIHYSYGVNSTEKGDLSSESTVSRIRTEHFPLTLESARPSHTSQYLCASSALGVADNQPQHFGDGTRLSIL.

The chain links TRBV19 to TRBJ2-1, with 8 bases that match TRBD2. The germline V gene has CDR1 LNHDA and CDR2 SQIVND (reference sequence). After removal of 4 bases from V and 3 bases from J, the junction contained 2 bases not matched to a gene. The CDR3 length is 14 residues. The CDR3: CASSRSGSYNEQFF. CDR3 in DNA: TGTGCCAGTAGTAGGAGCGGGAGCTACAATGAGCAGTTCTTC.

This clone was seen only once. The chain joins TRBV2 to TRBJ1-4, with 8 bases identical to TRBD1. The CDR3 is 14 amino acids. CDR1 is SNHLY and CDR2 is FYNNEI in the germline V gene. The V segment lost 8 bases and the J segment 4 bases; nucleotides outside the gene matches: 6. The CDR3 here is CASLGQEINEKLFF. The CDR3 nucleotides read TGTGCCAGCCTGGGACAGGAGATTAATGAAAAACTGTTTTTT.

The chain couples TRBV5-6 to TRBJ2-7; TRBD2 aligns across 11 bases. Germline lookup yields CDR1 SGHDT and CDR2 YYEEEE. The CDR3 length is 14 residues. Trimming removed 3 bases from V and 4 bases from J; junction bases left unmatched: 3. The CDR3, as DNA: TGTGCCAGCAGCTCTAGCGGGGGGACTTACGAGCAGTACTTC. This encodes CASSSSGGTYEQYF.

The J gene is TRBJ2-5, the V gene TRBV7-6; TRBD2 might be the D (6 bases). The CDR3 is made up of 16 amino acids. Germline lookup yields CDR1 SGHVS and CDR2 FNYEAQ. Between the trimmed V and J ends, which lost 2 bases and 1 base, there was a span of 14 bases. CDR3 sequence: CASSLIIGGTQETQYF. CDR3 coding DNA: TGTGCCAGCAGCTTAATTATCGGGGGAACCCAAGAGACCCAGTACTTC.

The chain recombines TRBV7-8 with TRBJ2-7; D gene unclear. The CDR3 loop spans 14 amino acids. V gave up 3 bases and J gave up 2 bases, with 11 bases separating them. Germline CDR1 reads SGHVS; CDR2 reads FQNEAQ. The CDR3 DNA reads TGTGCCAGCAGCTTTGGAGTACCGGCCTACGAGCAGTACTTC. It is translated as CASSFGVPAYEQYF. The full variable domain, in which reference TRBV7-8 and TRBJ2-7 provide the parts outside the CDR3, is GAGVSQSPRYKVAKRGQDVALRCDPISGHVSLFWYQQALGQGPEFLTYFQNEAQLDKSGLPSDRFFAERPEGSVSTLKIQRTQQEDSAVYLCASSFGVPAYEQYFGPGTRLTVT.

This chain joins TRBV19 and TRBJ1-2; 10 positions agree with TRBD1. Looked up from germline, CDR1 is LNHDA and CDR2 is SQIVND (reference sequence). With V trimmed by 6 bases and J by 4 bases, 5 bases remained unmatched. The CDR3 covers 14 residues. Here the CDR3 reads CASRDRGHSYGYTF. The CDR3 DNA reads as TGTGCCAGTAGAGACAGGGGGCATAGCTATGGCTACACCTTC.

The count of this clone is one. The chain joins TRBV20-1 to TRBJ1-1; unclear D gene. Germline V gene data show CDR1 as DFQATT and CDR2 as SNEGSKA (reference sequence). V was trimmed by 7 bases and J by 1 base, leaving 7 bases between them. The CDR3 is made up of 11 amino acids. The CDR3 coding sequence is TGCAGTGGGGCCGAGAACACTGAAGCTTTCTTT. Its translation: CSGAENTEAFF.

The V gene is TRBV19, the J gene TRBJ2-5, with a tentative D call TRBD2 (7 bases). Germline V gives CDR1 LNHDA, CDR2 SQIVND (reference sequence). The CDR3 runs 15 residues. Trimming cost V 3 bases and J 4 bases, with 15 bases left between them. In nucleotides, the CDR3 is TGTGCCAGTAGTATCGGCATGGGGGGGCTAGAGACCCAGTACTTC. Translated: CASSIGMGGLETQYF.

This clone was recorded only once. The gene calls are TRBV18 and TRBJ2-3, with D possibly being TRBD2 (5 bases). This CDR3 contains 17 residues. Trimming took 0 bases from V and 0 from J, leaving 13 bases between them. Looked up from germline, CDR1 is KGHSH and CDR2 is LQKENI. In DNA, the CDR3 is TGTGCCAGCTCACCACCGAGGGCCGAAATTAGCACAGATACGCAGTATTTT. Translation gives CASSPPRAEISTDTQYF.

The V and J genes are TRBV5-1 and TRBJ1-1; a weak D match, TRBD1 (6 bases). The CDR3 length is 17 residues. V lost 3 bases and J 4 bases, leaving 22 bases between the germline ends. The germline CDR1 and CDR2 sequences are SGHRS and YFSETQ. CDR3 sequence (DNA): TGCGCCAGCAGCTCCAGGGGAGGGGCAGGGGATGGCACTGAAGCTTTCTTT. Its protein product is CASSSRGGAGDGTEAFF.

The V gene is TRBV7-3, the J gene TRBJ2-2; TRBD2 agrees at 7 bases. The length of the CDR3 is 16 residues. Germline values: CDR1 SGHTA, CDR2 FQGTGA. V shed 5 bases and J 4 bases; nucleotides not matched to a gene: 10. DNA for the CDR3: TGTGCCAGCAGCCCCAGTGCGGCGGGAGCCACCGGGGAGCTGTTTTTT. It translates to CASSPSAAGATGELFF.

The V and J genes are TRBV7-2 and TRBJ2-4; D call uncertain. This CDR3 has 12 residues. Germline V gives CDR1 SGHTA, CDR2 FQGNSA. V was trimmed by 5 bases and J by 8 bases, leaving 10 bases between them. For the CDR3, the DNA is TGTGCCAGCAGCCCCGCCCGGGACATTCAGTACTTC. Translation gives CASSPARDIQYF.

This clone was detected a few times. The V gene is TRBV29-1, the J gene TRBJ2-2; 9 bases map to TRBD2. V lost 1 base to trimming and J lost 6 bases; unmatched junction nucleotides: 3. Germline assignment: CDR1 SQVTM and CDR2 ANQGSEA. The CDR3 runs 14 residues. As DNA, the CDR3 is TGCAGCGTTGAAGCTGCTAGCGGGGCCGGGGAGCTGTTTTTT. It yields the protein CSVEAASGAGELFF.

V is TRBV18 and J is TRBJ1-5; D call uncertain. Trimming took off 0 bases at V and 2 bases at J, with 11 bases between the two ends. CDR1 and CDR2 from the germline V gene are KGHSH and LQKENI. The CDR3 sequence is 16 residues long. The CDR3 reads CASSPPVRGGNQPQHF. The CDR3 coding sequence is TGTGCCAGCTCACCACCGGTACGGGGTGGCAATCAGCCCCAGCATTTT.

This clone appeared a few times. The chain carries TRBV7-9 and TRBJ1-5; TRBD1 aligns across 9 bases. The V gene's germline CDR1 is SEHNR and CDR2 FQNEAQ (reference sequence). This CDR3 has 17 residues. Trimming at V came to 5 bases and at J to 2 bases, leaving 10 bases not matched to a gene. DNA of the CDR3: TGTGCCAGCAGCCTGGGACAGGGTGGGATAGGCAATCAGCCCCAGCATTTT. This encodes CASSLGQGGIGNQPQHF.

This sequence joins TRBV5-1 and TRBJ1-1; D may be TRBD1 (6 bases). V shed 2 bases and J shed 8 bases, with 7 bases lying between them. The germline V gene encodes CDR1 SGHRS and CDR2 YFSETQ. This CDR3 comprises 11 residues. CDR3 in DNA: TGCGCCAGCAGCTTCGGGACAGAAGCTTTCTTT. Protein product: CASSFGTEAFF.

This clone was found once. The chain uses TRBV2 and TRBJ2-4; no clear D. Germline V gene sequence: CDR1 SNHLY, CDR2 FYNNEI. The CDR3 covers 13 residues. The V end was cut by 3 bases, the J end by 8 bases, with 11 bases between. The CDR3 nucleotides are TGTGCCAGCAGTGAGGTGGTAACACACATTCAGTACTTC. This gives the protein CASSEVVTHIQYF.

The chain uses TRBV10-3 and TRBJ1-1; 7 positions agree with TRBD1. Germline-derived CDR1 and CDR2 are ENHRY and SYGVKD. Losses at the gene ends were 6 bases for V and 9 bases for J; bases not matched to a gene: 13. This CDR3 comprises 14 residues. CDR3 in amino acids: CAISSQTGTVKAFF. CDR3 DNA: TGTGCCATCAGCTCCCAGACAGGGACCGTCAAAGCTTTCTTT.

V and J are TRBV7-6 and TRBJ1-4; maybe TRBD1 (5 bases). Germline CDR1 and CDR2: SGHVS and FNYEAQ. V gave up 1 base and J gave up 7 bases, with 10 bases separating them. CDR3 length: 14 residues. The chain's CDR3 is CASSLGGRAEKLFF. The CDR3 nucleotides read TGTGCCAGCAGCTTAGGGGGGAGGGCTGAAAAACTGTTTTTT.

The CDR3 loop reads CAWSLGLNTEAFF. The CDR3 region has the DNA TGTGCCTGGAGCCTGGGCCTGAACACTGAAGCTTTCTTT. The chain links TRBV30 to TRBJ1-1, with D uncertain. The germline V gene has CDR1 GTSNPN and CDR2 SVGIG (reference sequence). With 3 bases removed from V and 0 bases from J, the gap between germline ends came to 8 bases. The CDR3 consists of 13 residues.

This rearrangement joins TRBV19 to TRBJ1-5; perhaps TRBD1 as D (6 bases). The CDR3 totals 17 residues. Trimming shortened V by 5 bases and J by 5 bases, and 22 bases separated the two germline ends. The germline V gene encodes CDR1 LNHDA and CDR2 SQIVND (reference sequence). The CDR3 reads CASSSPTTGNFDQPQHF. The CDR3 DNA reads as TGTGCCAGTAGTTCGCCCACTACAGGGAATTTTGATCAGCCCCAGCATTTT.

This clone was seen more than once but under ten times. The rearrangement links TRBV5-1 to TRBJ1-6; D might be TRBD1 (6 bases). The CDR3 is 13 residues long. Germline assignment: CDR1 SGHRS and CDR2 YFSETQ. V gave up 0 bases and J gave up 10 bases, with 8 bases separating them. In DNA, the CDR3 is TGCGCCAGCAGCTTGGAGGGGGACTCACCCCTCCACTTT. The encoded protein is CASSLEGDSPLHF.